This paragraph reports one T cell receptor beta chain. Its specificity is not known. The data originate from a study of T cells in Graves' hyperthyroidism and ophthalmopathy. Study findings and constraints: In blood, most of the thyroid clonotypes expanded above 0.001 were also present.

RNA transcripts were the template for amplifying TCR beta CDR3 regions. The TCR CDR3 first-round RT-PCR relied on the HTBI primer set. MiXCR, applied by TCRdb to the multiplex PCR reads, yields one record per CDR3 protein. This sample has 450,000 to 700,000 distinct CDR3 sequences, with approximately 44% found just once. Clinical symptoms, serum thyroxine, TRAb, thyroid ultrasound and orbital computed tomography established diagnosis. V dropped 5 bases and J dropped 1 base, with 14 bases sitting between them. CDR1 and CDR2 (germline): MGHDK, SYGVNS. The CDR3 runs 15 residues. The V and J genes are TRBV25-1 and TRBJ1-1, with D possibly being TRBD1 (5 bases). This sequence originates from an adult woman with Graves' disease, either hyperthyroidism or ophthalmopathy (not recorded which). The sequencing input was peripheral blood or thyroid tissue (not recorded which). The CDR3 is CASSFWGGGNTEAFF. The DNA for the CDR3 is TGTGCCAGCAGTTTTTGGGGCGGGGGGAACACTGAAGCTTTCTTT. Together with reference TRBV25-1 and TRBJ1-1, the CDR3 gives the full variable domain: EADIYQTPRYLVIGTGKKITLECSQTMGHDKMYWYQQDPGMELHLIHYSYGVNSTEKGDLSSESTVSRIRTEHFPLTLESARPSHTSQYLCASSFWGGGNTEAFFGQGTRLTVV.